This T cell receptor beta chain was identified in a study of blood T cell repertoires in COVID-19. Study-wide background: Samples representing acute and convalescent COVID-19 were sourced from the United States, Italy and Spain.

Source study methods: Quantification of nucleated cells was approximated via reference gene primer amplification. Profiled with immunoSEQ multiplex PCR; TCRdb holds only in-frame clones, not every one. V, J and clone size are taken as reported in that table, and D and trimming were inferred from the DNA itself. The sample consists of about 220,000 clones, 82% of them appearing once. V was shortened by 0 bases and J by 5 bases, with 7 bases between the two germline ends. This CDR3 is built from 13 residues. Sequencing was carried out using peripheral blood. The V call is TRBV12-3 or TRBV12-4, the J call TRBJ2-5; D remains ambiguous. The origin of this receptor is an older woman with acute or convalescent COVID-19. CDR3 nucleotides: TGTGCCAGCAGTTTAGCAACTGCGGAGACCCAGTACTTC. Residues: CASSLATAETQYF.